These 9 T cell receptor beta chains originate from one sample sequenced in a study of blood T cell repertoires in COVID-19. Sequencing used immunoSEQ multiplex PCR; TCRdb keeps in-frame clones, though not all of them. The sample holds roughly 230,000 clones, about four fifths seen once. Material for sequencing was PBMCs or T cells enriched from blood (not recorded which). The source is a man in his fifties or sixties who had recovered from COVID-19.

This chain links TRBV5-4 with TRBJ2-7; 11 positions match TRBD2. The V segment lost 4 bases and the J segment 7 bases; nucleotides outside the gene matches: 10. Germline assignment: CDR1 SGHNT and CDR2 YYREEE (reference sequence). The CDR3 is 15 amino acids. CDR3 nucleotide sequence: TGTGCCAGCAGCACCGGGACTAGCGGTATAATAGAGCAGTACTTC. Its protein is CASSTGTSGIIEQYF.

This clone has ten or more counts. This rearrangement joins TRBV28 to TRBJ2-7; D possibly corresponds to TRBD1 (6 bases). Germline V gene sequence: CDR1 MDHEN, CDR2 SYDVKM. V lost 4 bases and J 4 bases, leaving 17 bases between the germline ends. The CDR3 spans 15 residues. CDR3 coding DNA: TGTGCCAGCAGTTATGGGGCAGGGGTGAGTTACGAGCAGTACTTC. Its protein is CASSYGAGVSYEQYF. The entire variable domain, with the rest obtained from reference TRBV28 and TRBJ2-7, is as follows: DVKVTQSSRYLVKRTGEKVFLECVQDMDHENMFWYRQDPGLGLRLIYFSYDVKMKEKGDIPEGYSVSREKKERFSLILESASTNQTSMYLCASSYGAGVSYEQYFGPGTRLTVT.

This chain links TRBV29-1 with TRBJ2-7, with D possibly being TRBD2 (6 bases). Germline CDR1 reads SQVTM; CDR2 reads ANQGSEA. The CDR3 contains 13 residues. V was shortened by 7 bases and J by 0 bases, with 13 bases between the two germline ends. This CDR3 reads CSAVGGNSYEQYF. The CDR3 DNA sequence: TGCAGCGCCGTTGGGGGGAACTCCTACGAGCAGTACTTC.

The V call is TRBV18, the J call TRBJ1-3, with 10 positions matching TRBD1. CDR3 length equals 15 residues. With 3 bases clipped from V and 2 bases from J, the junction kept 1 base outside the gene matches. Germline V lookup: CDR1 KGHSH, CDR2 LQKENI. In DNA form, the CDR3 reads TGTGCCAGCTCACCCGGGACAGGGGCTGGAAACACCATATATTTT. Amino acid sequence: CASSPGTGAGNTIYF.

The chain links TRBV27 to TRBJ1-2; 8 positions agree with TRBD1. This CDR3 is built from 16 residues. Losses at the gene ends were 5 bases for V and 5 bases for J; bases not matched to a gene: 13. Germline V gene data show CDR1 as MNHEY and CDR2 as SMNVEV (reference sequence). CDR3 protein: CASSPGQGTAIYGYTF. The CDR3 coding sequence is TGTGCCAGCAGTCCCGGACAGGGCACCGCGATTTATGGCTACACCTTC.

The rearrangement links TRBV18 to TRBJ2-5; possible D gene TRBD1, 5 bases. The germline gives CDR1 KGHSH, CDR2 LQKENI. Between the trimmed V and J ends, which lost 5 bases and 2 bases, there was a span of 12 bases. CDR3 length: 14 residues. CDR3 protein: CASSTQQAQETQYF. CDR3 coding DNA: TGTGCCAGCTCAACCCAACAGGCACAAGAGACCCAGTACTTC.

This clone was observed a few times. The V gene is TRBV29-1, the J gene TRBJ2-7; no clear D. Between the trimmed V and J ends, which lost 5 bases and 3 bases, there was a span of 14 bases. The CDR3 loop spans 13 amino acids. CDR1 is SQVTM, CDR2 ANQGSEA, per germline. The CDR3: CSVLEQPFYEQYF. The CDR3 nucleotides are TGCAGCGTTCTCGAACAGCCCTTCTACGAGCAGTACTTC.

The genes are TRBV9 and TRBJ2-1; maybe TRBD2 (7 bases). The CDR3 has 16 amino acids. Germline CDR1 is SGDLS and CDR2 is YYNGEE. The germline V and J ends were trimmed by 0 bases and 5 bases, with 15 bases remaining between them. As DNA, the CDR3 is TGTGCCAGCAGCGTAGTAAGAGGGGGGGATAACAATGAGCAGTTCTTC. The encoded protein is CASSVVRGGDNNEQFF.

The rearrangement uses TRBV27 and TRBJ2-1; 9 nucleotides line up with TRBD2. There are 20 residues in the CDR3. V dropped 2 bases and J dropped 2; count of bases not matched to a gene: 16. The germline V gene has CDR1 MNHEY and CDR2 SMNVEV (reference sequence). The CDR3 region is CASSLPVTSLAGAPYNEQFF. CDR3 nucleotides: TGTGCCAGCAGTTTACCCGTCACCTCGTTAGCGGGAGCCCCCTACAATGAGCAGTTCTTC.